This TCR beta chain was identified during a study of blood T cell repertoires in COVID-19. At the level of the study: COVID-19 samples collected from the United States, Italy and Spain covered acute and convalescent phases.

Enrollment of patients from Seattle took place during active infection, with longitudinal follow-up. Under the authors' procedure: Cell counts per sample came from amplifying reference gene primers. The table came from immunoSEQ multiplex PCR; TCRdb's copy has only in-frame clones and leaves some out. V and J calls and clone size are those listed in that table; D and trimming were worked out from the DNA. The sample gives 200,000 to 300,000 clones, 85% of which show up once; approximately 5% is in the top ten. This CDR3 has 15 residues. V shed 5 bases and J shed 0 bases, with 12 bases lying between them. Germline V lookup: CDR1 WNHNN, CDR2 SYGVQD (reference sequence).

The sequenced material came from peripheral blood. This sequence originates from a man aged 50 to 59 with COVID-19, enrolled during active disease. The chain recombines TRBV10-1 with TRBJ2-3; D is possibly TRBD1 (6 bases). The CDR3 sequence: CASSPTGPSTDTQYF. DNA of the CDR3: TGCGCCAGCAGTCCGACAGGACCTAGCACAGATACGCAGTATTTT.